This T cell receptor (beta chain) was identified in a study of blood T cell repertoires in COVID-19. Study as a whole: The United States, Italy and Spain were the sources of the acute and convalescent COVID-19 samples.

Germline CDR1 and CDR2: SNHLY and FYNNEI. V gave up 1 base and J gave up 6 bases, with 11 bases separating them. This CDR3 is 14 amino acids long. In the authors' methods: Reference gene primer amplification gave estimated nucleated cell counts. The method was immunoSEQ multiplex PCR; TCRdb's version includes in-frame clones alone and lacks a portion of them. V and J calls and clone size come straight from that table; D and trimming were deduced from the DNA. Counted here are around 70,000 clones, just under 85% occurring once; the ten biggest clones make up around 35%. The receptor was isolated from a man aged 70-80 years with acute or convalescent COVID-19. Sequencing was carried out using peripheral blood. The J gene is TRBJ2-3, the V gene TRBV2; D not resolved. CDR3 in DNA: TGTGCCAGCAGTGAAGGGAGATGGGTGGATACGCAGTATTTT. Translation gives CASSEGRWVDTQYF.